The text below deals with one TCR beta chain. Antigen: not known. The CDR3 runs 18 residues. V shed 3 bases and J 3 bases; nucleotides not matched to a gene: 10. CDR1 and CDR2 from the germline V gene are MGHDK and SYGVNS. The data are from a study of cytomegalovirus exposure and HLA in healthy donors. In the study overall: The Caucasian-associated ancestry cluster held over 65% of 350 to 450 genotyped donors.

Researchers ran the PCR with 60 Vbeta and 13 Jbeta primers. Clones were read by immunoSEQ multiplex PCR, and TCRdb kept only the in-frame ones, dropping some. The sample shows approximately 85,000 clones, over 75% of them seen only once. General study results and limits: In a later analysis, several top co-occurrence clusters appeared linked to parvovirus B19, influenza, CMV and Epstein-Barr virus.

Unrecorded immune exposures were likely, despite nominal health at sampling. The chain links TRBV25-1 to TRBJ1-4; TRBD1 aligns across 10 bases. The specimen was PBMCs. The source is a man aged 25-45 years in good health and CMV-seronegative. The CDR3 sequence is CASSDRPSDRGPNEKLFF. The CDR3 region has the DNA TGTGCCAGCAGTGACCGACCGTCAGACAGGGGGCCTAATGAAAAACTGTTTTTT.